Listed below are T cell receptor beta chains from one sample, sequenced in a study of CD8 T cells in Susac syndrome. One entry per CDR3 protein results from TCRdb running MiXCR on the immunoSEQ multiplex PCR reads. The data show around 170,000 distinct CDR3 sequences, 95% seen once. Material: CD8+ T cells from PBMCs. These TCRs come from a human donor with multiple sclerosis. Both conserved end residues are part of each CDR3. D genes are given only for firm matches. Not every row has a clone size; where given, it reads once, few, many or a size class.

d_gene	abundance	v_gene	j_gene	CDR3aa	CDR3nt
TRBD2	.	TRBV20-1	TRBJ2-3	CSARAWGTTTTDTQYF	TGCAGTGCTAGAGCGTGGGGGACTACAACAACAGATACGCAGTATTTT
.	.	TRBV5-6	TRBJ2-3	CASSGPQVRGDTQYF	TGTGCCAGCAGCGGACCCCAGGTTAGGGGAGATACGCAGTATTTT
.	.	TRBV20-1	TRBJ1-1	CSARWGMNTEAFF	TGCAGTGCTAGATGGGGTATGAACACTGAAGCTTTCTTT
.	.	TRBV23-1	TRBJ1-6	CASSQKGHRWSPLHF	TGCGCCAGCAGTCAAAAGGGACACAGGTGGTCACCCCTCCACTTT
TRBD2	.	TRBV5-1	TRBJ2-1	CASSFTSGGYNEQFF	TGTGCCAGCAGTTTTACTAGCGGGGGCTACAATGAGCAGTTCTTC
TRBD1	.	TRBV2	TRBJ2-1	CASSGRGFYNEQFF	TGTGCCAGCAGTGGCAGGGGGTTTTACAATGAGCAGTTCTTC
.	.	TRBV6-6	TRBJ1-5	CASSTDTLGQPQHF	TGTGCCAGCAGTACTGACACCCTCGGCCAGCCCCAGCATTTT
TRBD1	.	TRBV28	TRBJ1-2	CATRGYGYTF	TGTGCCACCAGGGGGTATGGCTACACCTTC
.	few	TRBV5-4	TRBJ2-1	CASSVGHGPRYNEQFF	TGTGCCAGCTCCGTAGGACACGGCCCGCGCTACAATGAGCAGTTCTTC
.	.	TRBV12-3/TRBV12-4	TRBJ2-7	CASTLCEQYF	TGTGCCAGCACGCTCTGCGAGCAGTACTTC
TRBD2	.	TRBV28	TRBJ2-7	CASSFSASGTKYEQYF	TGTGCCAGCAGTTTCTCGGCTAGCGGGACTAAATACGAGCAGTACTTC
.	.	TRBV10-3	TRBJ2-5	CAISDWRERETQYF	TGTGCCATCAGTGATTGGAGGGAAAGGGAGACCCAGTACTTC
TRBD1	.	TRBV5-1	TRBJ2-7	CASSTGQGSYEQYF	TGCGCCAGCAGCACGGGACAGGGGTCCTACGAGCAGTACTTC
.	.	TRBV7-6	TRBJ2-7	CASSLRGWNNEQYF	TGTGCCAGCAGCTTAAGGGGCTGGAACAACGAGCAGTACTTC
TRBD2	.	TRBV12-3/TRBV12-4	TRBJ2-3	CASSLRAGGDTQYF	TGTGCCAGCAGTTTAAGGGCGGGGGGGGATACGCAGTATTTT
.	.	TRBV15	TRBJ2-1	CATSGGGLSNEQFF	TGTGCCACCAGCGGTGGGGGACTCAGTAATGAGCAGTTCTTC
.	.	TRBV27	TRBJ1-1	CASSALEQNTEAFF	TGTGCCAGCAGTGCCTTGGAGCAGAACACTGAAGCTTTCTTT
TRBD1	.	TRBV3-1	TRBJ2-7	CASSPHLGQGASYEQYF	TGTGCCAGCAGCCCTCACCTCGGCCAGGGGGCCTCCTACGAGCAGTACTTC
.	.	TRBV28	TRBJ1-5	CASRTPGNQPQHF	TGTGCCAGCAGGACACCAGGCAATCAGCCCCAGCATTTT
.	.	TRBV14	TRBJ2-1	CASSGTNNEQFF	TGTGCCAGCAGCGGGACCAACAATGAGCAGTTCTTC
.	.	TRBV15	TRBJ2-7	CATSRNPDGSYEQYF	TGTGCCACCAGCAGAAACCCGGACGGTTCCTACGAGCAGTACTTC
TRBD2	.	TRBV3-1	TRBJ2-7	CASSLRLAGHRNEQYF	TGTGCCAGCAGCCTGCGACTAGCGGGACATCGGAACGAGCAGTACTTC
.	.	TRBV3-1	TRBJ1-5	CASSQTPNQPQHF	TGTGCCAGCAGCCAAACACCTAATCAGCCCCAGCATTTT
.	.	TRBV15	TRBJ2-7	CATSTGARAHEQYF	TGTGCCACCAGCACAGGGGCGCGGGCTCACGAGCAGTACTTC